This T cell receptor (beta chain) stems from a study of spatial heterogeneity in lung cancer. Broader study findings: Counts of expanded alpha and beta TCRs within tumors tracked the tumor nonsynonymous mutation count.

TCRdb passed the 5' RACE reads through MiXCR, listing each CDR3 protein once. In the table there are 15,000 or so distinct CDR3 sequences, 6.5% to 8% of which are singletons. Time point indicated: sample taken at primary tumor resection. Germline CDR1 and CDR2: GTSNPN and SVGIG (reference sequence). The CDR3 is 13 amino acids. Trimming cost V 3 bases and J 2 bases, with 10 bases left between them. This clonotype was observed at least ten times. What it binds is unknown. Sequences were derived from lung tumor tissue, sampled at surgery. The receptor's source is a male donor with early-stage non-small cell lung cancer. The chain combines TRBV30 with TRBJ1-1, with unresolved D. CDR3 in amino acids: CAWRFQTNTEAFF. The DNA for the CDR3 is TGTGCCTGGAGATTCCAGACTAACACTGAAGCTTTCTTT.